Described below is a single T cell receptor (beta chain) sequence and its context. The antigen remains undetermined. The record originates from a study of shared clonotypes between healthy human individuals. Study observations and caveats: Rarefaction showed that sequencing of sorted subsets was incomplete (despite large depth).

Per the original data handling: There were no quality scores in the junction-only immunoSEQ sequences, so filtering differed. Profiling relied on immunoSEQ multiplex PCR, and the TCRdb table lists in-frame clones only, not all of them. The V and J calls and clone size were taken over from that table, and D and trimming were inferred from the DNA. The repertoire holds about 580,000 clones, about 98% seen once, with 0.3% in the top ten. The germline CDR1 and CDR2 sequences are MDHEN and SYDVKM. With 3 bases removed from V and 0 bases from J, the gap between germline ends came to 18 bases. This CDR3 has 17 amino acids. CD8 cells classed as naive were CD45RO-negative and positively selected for CCR7, excluding terminally differentiated effector memory CD45RA+ cells.

The TCR sequence derives from a young man in good health. The rearrangement links TRBV28 to TRBJ2-7, with D tentatively TRBD1 (6 bases). Sequencing was carried out using naive CD8+ T cells sorted from blood. CDR3 nucleotide sequence: TGTGCCAGCAGTTTTGCCCCTTTCCGGGACAACTCCTACGAGCAGTACTTC. Translating it yields CASSFAPFRDNSYEQYF.